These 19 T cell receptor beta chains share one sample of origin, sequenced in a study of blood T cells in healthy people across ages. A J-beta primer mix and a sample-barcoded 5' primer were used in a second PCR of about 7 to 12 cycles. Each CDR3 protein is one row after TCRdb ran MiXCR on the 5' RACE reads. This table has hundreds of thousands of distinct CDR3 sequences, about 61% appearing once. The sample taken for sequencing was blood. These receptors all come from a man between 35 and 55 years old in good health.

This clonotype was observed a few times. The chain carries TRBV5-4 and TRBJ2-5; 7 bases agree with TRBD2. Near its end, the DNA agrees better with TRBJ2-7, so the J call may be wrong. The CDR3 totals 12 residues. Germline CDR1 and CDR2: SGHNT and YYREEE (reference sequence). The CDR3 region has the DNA TGTGCCAGCAGCTGGGGCGGGAGCGAGCAGTACTTC. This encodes CASSWGGSEQYF.

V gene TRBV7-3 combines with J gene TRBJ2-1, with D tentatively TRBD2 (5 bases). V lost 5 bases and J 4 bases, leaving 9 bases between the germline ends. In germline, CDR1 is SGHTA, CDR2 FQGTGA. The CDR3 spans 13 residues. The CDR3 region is CASSREVYNEQFF. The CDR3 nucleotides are TGTGCCAGCAGCCGGGAAGTTTACAATGAGCAGTTCTTC.

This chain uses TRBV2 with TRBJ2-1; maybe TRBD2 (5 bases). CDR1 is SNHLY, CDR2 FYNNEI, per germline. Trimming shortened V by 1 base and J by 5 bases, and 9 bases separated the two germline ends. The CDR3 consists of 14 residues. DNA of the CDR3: TGTGCCAGCAGTGAAGGGCCGGGAAACAATGAGCAGTTCTTC. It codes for CASSEGPGNNEQFF.

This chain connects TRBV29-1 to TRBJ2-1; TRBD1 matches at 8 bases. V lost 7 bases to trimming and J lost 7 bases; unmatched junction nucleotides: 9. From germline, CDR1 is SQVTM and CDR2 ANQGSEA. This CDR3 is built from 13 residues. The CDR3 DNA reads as TGCAGCGAAGGGACAGGCATGAGGAATGAGCAGTTCTTC. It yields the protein CSEGTGMRNEQFF.

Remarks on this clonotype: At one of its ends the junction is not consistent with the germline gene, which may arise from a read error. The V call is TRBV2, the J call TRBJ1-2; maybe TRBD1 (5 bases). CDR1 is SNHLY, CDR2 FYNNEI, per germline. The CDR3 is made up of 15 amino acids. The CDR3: CTSSSGNGGDYGYTF. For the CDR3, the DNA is TGTACCAGCAGTTCCGGAAACGGGGGGGACTATGGCTACACCTTC.

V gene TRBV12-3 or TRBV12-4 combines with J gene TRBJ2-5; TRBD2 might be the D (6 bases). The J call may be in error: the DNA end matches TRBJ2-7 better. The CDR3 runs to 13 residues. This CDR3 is CASPMRGSGEQYF. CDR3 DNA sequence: TGTGCCAGCCCAATGCGGGGATCTGGCGAGCAGTACTTC.

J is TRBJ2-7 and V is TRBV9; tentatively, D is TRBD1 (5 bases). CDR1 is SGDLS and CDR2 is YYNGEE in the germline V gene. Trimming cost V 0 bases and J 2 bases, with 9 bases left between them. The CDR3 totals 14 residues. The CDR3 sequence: CASSVGDSTYEQYF. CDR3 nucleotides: TGTGCCAGCAGCGTAGGTGACAGTACCTACGAGCAGTACTTC. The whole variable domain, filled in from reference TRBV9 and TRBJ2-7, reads DSGVTQTPKHLITATGQRVTLRCSPRSGDLSVYWYQQSLDQGLQFLIQYYNGEERAKGNILERFSAQQFPDLHSELNLSSLELGDSALYFCASSVGDSTYEQYFGPGTRLTVT.

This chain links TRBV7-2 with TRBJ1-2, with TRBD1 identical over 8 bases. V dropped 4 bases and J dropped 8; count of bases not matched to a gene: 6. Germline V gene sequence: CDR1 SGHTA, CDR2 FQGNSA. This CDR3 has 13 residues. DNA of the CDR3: TGTGCCAGCAGCTGGGACAGGTCGGAAGGCTACACCTTC. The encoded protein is CASSWDRSEGYTF.

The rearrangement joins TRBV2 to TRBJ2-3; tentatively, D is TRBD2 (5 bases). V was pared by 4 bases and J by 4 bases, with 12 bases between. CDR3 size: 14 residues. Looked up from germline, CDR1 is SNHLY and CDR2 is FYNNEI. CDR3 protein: CASSVNGVPDTQYF. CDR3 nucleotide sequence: TGTGCCAGCAGTGTAAACGGGGTCCCAGATACGCAGTATTTT.

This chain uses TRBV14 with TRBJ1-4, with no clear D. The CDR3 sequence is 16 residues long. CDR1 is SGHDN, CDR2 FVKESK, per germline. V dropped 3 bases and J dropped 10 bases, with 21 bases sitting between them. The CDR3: CASSQGIGPRSRKLFF. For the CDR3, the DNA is TGTGCCAGCAGCCAGGGAATAGGGCCACGGAGCCGAAAACTGTTTTTT.

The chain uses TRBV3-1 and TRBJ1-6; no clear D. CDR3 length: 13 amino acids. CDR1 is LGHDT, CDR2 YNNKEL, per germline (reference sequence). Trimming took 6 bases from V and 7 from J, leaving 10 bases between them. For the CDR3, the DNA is TGTGCCAGCAGTGACAACCGGAATTCACCCCTCCACTTT. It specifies CASSDNRNSPLHF. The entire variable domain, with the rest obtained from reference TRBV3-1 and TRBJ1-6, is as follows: DTAVSQTPKYLVTQMGNDKSIKCEQNLGHDTMYWYKQDSKKFLKIMFSYNNKELIINETVPNRFSPKSPDKAHLNLHINSLELGDSAVYFCASSDNRNSPLHFGNGTRLTVT.

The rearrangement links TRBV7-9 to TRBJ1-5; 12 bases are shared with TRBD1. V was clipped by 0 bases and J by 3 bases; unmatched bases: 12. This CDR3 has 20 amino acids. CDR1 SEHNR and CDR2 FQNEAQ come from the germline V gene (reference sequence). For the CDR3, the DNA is TGTGCCAGCAGCTTAGCGCGAGGGACAGGGGGCTACGATGACAATCAGCCCCAGCATTTT. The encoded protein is CASSLARGTGGYDDNQPQHF. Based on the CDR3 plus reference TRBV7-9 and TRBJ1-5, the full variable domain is DTGVSQNPRHKITKRGQNVTFRCDPISEHNRLYWYRQTLGQGPEFLTYFQNEAQLEKSRLLSDRFSAERPKGSFSTLEIQRTEQGDSAMYLCASSLARGTGGYDDNQPQHFGDGTRLSIL.

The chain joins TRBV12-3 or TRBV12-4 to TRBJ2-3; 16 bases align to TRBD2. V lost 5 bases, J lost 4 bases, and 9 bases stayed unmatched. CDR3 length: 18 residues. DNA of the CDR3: TGTGCCAGCAGTCCCGGGACTAGCGGGAGGGTGAGAGCAGATACGCAGTATTTT. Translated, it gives CASSPGTSGRVRADTQYF.

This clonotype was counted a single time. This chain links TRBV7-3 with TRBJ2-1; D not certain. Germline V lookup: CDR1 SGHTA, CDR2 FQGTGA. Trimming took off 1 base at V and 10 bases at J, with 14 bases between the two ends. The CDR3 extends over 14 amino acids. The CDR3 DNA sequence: TGTGCCAGCAGCTTAATTGACGCCCACGGAGAGCAGTTCTTC. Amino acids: CASSLIDAHGEQFF.

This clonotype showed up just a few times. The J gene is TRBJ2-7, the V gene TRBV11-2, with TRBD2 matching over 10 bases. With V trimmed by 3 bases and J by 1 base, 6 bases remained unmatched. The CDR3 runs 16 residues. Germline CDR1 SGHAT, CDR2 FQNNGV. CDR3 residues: CASSLELAGASYEQYF. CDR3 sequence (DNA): TGTGCCAGCAGCTTGGAGCTAGCGGGAGCTTCCTACGAGCAGTACTTC.

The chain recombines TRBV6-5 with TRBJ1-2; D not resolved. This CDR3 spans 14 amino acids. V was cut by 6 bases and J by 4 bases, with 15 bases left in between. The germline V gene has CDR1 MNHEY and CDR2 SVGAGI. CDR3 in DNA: TGTGCCAGCAGCTCCGGGTTCCAGCCCTATGGCTACACCTTC. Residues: CASSSGFQPYGYTF.

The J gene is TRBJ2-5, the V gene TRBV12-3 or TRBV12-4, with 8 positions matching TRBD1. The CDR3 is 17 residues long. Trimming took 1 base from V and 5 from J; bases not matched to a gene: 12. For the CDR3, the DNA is TGTGCCAGCAGTTTAGAATCACGGACAGGGCGTTCGGAGACCCAGTACTTC. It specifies CASSLESRTGRSETQYF.

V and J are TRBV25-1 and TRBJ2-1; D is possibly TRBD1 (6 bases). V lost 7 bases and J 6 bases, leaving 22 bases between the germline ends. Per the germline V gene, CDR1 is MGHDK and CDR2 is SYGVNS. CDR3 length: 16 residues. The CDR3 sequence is CASTPTRGGAGNEQFF. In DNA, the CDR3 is TGTGCCAGCACCCCAACCCGTGGGGGCGCGGGCAATGAGCAGTTCTTC.

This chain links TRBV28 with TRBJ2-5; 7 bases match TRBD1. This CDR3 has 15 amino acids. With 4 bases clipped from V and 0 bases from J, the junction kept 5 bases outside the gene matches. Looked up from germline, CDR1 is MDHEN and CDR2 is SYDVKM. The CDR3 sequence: CASSSRQGNQETQYF. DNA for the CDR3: TGTGCCAGCAGTTCTAGACAGGGTAACCAAGAGACCCAGTACTTC.